The next 20 T cell receptor beta chains were all read from a single sample in a study of CD8 T cells in ankylosing spondylitis. TCRdb re-derived calls from the 5' RACE reads in MiXCR, one entry per CDR3 protein. This table has 200,000 to 250,000 distinct CDR3 sequences, more than 25% appearing once. Sequenced material: blood, either unsorted or a sorted T cell fraction (not recorded which). The source is a male donor with ankylosing spondylitis or in good health (not recorded which).

The chain combines TRBV4-1 with TRBJ1-5; the D is unclear. Germline CDR1 MGHRA, CDR2 YSYEKL. V was shortened by 0 bases and J by 12 bases, with 21 bases between the two germline ends. This CDR3 contains 16 residues. The CDR3 nucleotides are TGCGCCAGCAGCCAAGATTTGGATCAAGCCGTAGGGCACCAGCATTTT. This gives the protein CASSQDLDQAVGHQHF.

This chain connects TRBV5-1 to TRBJ2-7, with D maybe TRBD2 (6 bases). CDR1 and CDR2 from the germline V gene are SGHRS and YFSETQ. There are 14 residues in the CDR3. V lost 0 bases to trimming and J lost 5 bases, with 12 bases between them. The CDR3 DNA reads TGCGCCAGCAGCTTGGGAGGGACTGCGGACGAGCAGTACTTC. Encoded protein: CASSLGGTADEQYF.

The chain employs TRBV20-1 and TRBJ1-2; no clear D gene. Germline loops: CDR1 DFQATT, CDR2 SNEGSKA (reference sequence). This CDR3 contains 14 residues. The ends were cut back, 2 bases at V and 7 bases at J, with 17 bases in the middle. The CDR3 is CSARISGHAGGYTF. CDR3 coding DNA: TGCAGTGCTAGAATTTCGGGTCATGCGGGTGGCTACACCTTC.

This clonotype appeared a few times. This rearrangement joins TRBV20-1 to TRBJ2-3; unclear D gene. This CDR3 has 17 residues. V gave up 5 bases and J gave up 2 bases, with 23 bases separating them. Germline V lookup: CDR1 DFQATT, CDR2 SNEGSKA (reference sequence). The DNA of the CDR3 is TGCAGTGCTGGCTCATTAAGGACGGCAGACGCCACAGATACGCAGTATTTT. This gives the protein CSAGSLRTADATDTQYF.

Only a few counts were recorded for this clonotype. The V and J genes are TRBV20-1 and TRBJ2-1; 10 positions agree with TRBD2. This CDR3 comprises 12 residues. Trimming took 0 bases from V and 12 from J; bases not matched to a gene: 2. From germline, CDR1 is DFQATT and CDR2 SNEGSKA (reference sequence). The CDR3 region is CSAREGLASQFF. In nucleotides, the CDR3 is TGCAGTGCTAGAGAGGGACTAGCGTCGCAGTTCTTC.

This rearrangement joins TRBV29-1 to TRBJ2-1, with a tentative D call TRBD1 (5 bases). Trimming cost V 0 bases and J 0 bases, with 12 bases left between them. The CDR3 totals 16 residues. Germline V CDR1 and CDR2: SQVTM, ANQGSEA. CDR3 in DNA: TGCAGCGTTGAAGAGTCGGCCAGGGACTCCTACAATGAGCAGTTCTTC. Residues: CSVEESARDSYNEQFF.

V is TRBV29-1 and J is TRBJ2-7; 10 nucleotides line up with TRBD1. Per the germline V gene, CDR1 is SQVTM and CDR2 is ANQGSEA. V shed 7 bases and J 5 bases; nucleotides not matched to a gene: 5. This CDR3 comprises 12 residues. The CDR3 DNA reads as TGCAGCGCCTGGGACAGGGGCGACGAGCAGTACTTC. Translated, it gives CSAWDRGDEQYF.

The V gene is TRBV5-1, the J gene TRBJ1-1; the D gene is possibly TRBD1 (6 bases). V lost 3 bases and J 1 base, leaving 7 bases between the germline ends. This CDR3 has 13 residues. In germline, CDR1 is SGHRS, CDR2 YFSETQ. The CDR3 here is CASSWTENTEAFF. In DNA, the CDR3 is TGCGCCAGCAGCTGGACAGAGAACACTGAAGCTTTCTTT.

The rearrangement links TRBV12-3 or TRBV12-4 to TRBJ1-2; D gene unclear. Between the trimmed V and J ends, which lost 6 bases and 7 bases, there was a span of 9 bases. The CDR3 has 11 amino acids. This CDR3 is CASSEMSGYTF. The CDR3 nucleotides read TGTGCCAGCAGCGAAATGAGTGGCTACACCTTC.

The genes are TRBV29-1 and TRBJ1-1; no definite D call. Germline V gives CDR1 SQVTM, CDR2 ANQGSEA. With 5 bases removed from V and 8 bases from J, the gap between germline ends came to 12 bases. The CDR3 is made up of 11 amino acids. CDR3 sequence reads: CSVLVGSEAFF. The DNA for the CDR3 is TGCAGCGTTTTGGTGGGGTCCGAAGCTTTCTTT.

V and J are TRBV27 and TRBJ1-2; no definite D call. V was pared by 4 bases and J by 3 bases, with 9 bases between. The V gene's germline CDR1 is MNHEY and CDR2 SMNVEV (reference sequence). The CDR3 contains 13 residues. CDR3 nucleotide sequence: TGTGCCAGCAGTTATGGAACAGACTATGGCTACACCTTC. As protein: CASSYGTDYGYTF.

V is TRBV12-3 or TRBV12-4 and J is TRBJ2-7; 11 bases fit TRBD2. With V trimmed by 6 bases and J by 4 bases, 8 bases remained unmatched. The CDR3 is 15 residues long. In DNA form, the CDR3 reads TGTGCCAGCAGCCCCGGGACTAGCGGTACTTACGAGCAGTACTTC. It encodes CASSPGTSGTYEQYF.

This clonotype was seen only a few times. The genes are TRBV12-3 or TRBV12-4 and TRBJ2-2; the D gene is possibly TRBD1 (6 bases). This CDR3 has 15 amino acids. The germline V and J ends were trimmed by 6 bases and 7 bases, with 18 bases remaining between them. CDR3 DNA: TGTGCCAGCAGACAACTGGACAGACCATACGGGGAGCTGTTTTTT. Its translation is CASRQLDRPYGELFF.

This clonotype was observed a few times. V gene TRBV6-5 combines with J gene TRBJ1-4, with D unclear. The CDR3 runs 14 residues. V lost 4 bases and J lost 8, with 14 bases in between. CDR1 and CDR2 (germline): MNHEY, SVGAGI. The CDR3 sequence is CASSSPGEPEKLFF. CDR3 DNA sequence: TGTGCCAGCAGTTCCCCGGGAGAACCGGAAAAACTGTTTTTT.

This clonotype has just a few counts. This CDR3 is CASRPGEGGELFF. DNA of the CDR3: TGTGCCAGCAGACCAGGGGAGGGCGGGGAGCTGTTTTTT. V gene TRBV12-3 or TRBV12-4 combines with J gene TRBJ2-2; the D gene is possibly TRBD2 (7 bases). Trimming took off 6 bases at V and 7 bases at J, with 12 bases between the two ends. The CDR3 is 13 residues long.

The CDR3: CASRRRGGLREKLFF. The CDR3 DNA reads as TGTGCCAGCAGAAGGCGCGGGGGGCTCAGGGAAAAACTGTTTTTT. The chain uses TRBV6-1 and TRBJ1-4; D may be TRBD1 (6 bases). There are 15 residues in the CDR3. The V gene lost 6 bases and the J gene lost 8 bases, with 19 bases spanning the gap. The germline CDR1 and CDR2 sequences are MNHNS and SASEGT.

The V call is TRBV10-3, the J call TRBJ2-3; a weak D match, TRBD2 (6 bases). Trimming took off 6 bases at V and 2 bases at J, with 18 bases between the two ends. The CDR3 runs to 16 residues. CDR1 and CDR2 (germline): ENHRY, SYGVKD. The CDR3 coding sequence is TGTGCCATCAGGGAGACTAGTGGGGCGTCCACAGATACGCAGTATTTT. Its protein is CAIRETSGASTDTQYF.

This clonotype was detected once. The chain employs TRBV12-3 or TRBV12-4 and TRBJ1-3; D ambiguous. The CDR3 runs to 13 residues. Trimming shortened V by 3 bases and J by 2 bases, and 5 bases separated the two germline ends. Here the CDR3 reads CASSLQAGNTIYF. CDR3 nucleotide sequence: TGTGCCAGCAGTTTGCAGGCTGGAAACACCATATATTTT.

This chain uses TRBV5-6 with TRBJ2-2; 8 bases align to TRBD1. The CDR3 has 15 amino acids. Germline V lookup: CDR1 SGHDT, CDR2 YYEEEE. The junction had 5 bases not matched to a gene; V was cut back by 0 bases and J by 7 bases. The CDR3 DNA reads TGTGCCAGCAGCTTGGGTGGACAGGGCCACGGGGAGCTGTTTTTT. Protein: CASSLGGQGHGELFF.

This clonotype was seen many times. The rearrangement joins TRBV28 to TRBJ2-7; D gene ambiguous. V shed 6 bases and J shed 7 bases, with 16 bases lying between them. The CDR3 consists of 13 residues. Germline V lookup: CDR1 MDHEN, CDR2 SYDVKM. This CDR3 is CASRSQEMLEQYF. CDR3 DNA sequence: TGTGCCAGCAGGTCCCAGGAGATGTTGGAGCAGTACTTC.